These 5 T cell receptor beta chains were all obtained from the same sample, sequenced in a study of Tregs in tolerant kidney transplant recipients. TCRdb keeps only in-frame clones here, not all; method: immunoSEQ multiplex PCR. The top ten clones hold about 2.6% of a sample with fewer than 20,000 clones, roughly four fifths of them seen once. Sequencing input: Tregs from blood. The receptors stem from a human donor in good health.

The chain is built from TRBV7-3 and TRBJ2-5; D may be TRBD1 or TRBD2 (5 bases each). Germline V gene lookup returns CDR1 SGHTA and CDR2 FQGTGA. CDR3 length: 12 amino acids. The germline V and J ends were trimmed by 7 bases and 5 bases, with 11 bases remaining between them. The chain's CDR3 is CASTPGAETQYF. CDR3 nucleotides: TGTGCCAGCACCCCCGGGGCGGAGACCCAGTACTTC. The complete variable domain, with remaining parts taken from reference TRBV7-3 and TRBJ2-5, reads GAGVSQTPSNKVTEKGKYVELRCDPISGHTALYWYRQSLGQGPEFLIYFQGTGAADDSGLPNDRFFAVRPEGSVSTLKIQRTERGDSAVYLCASTPGAETQYFGPGTRLLVL.

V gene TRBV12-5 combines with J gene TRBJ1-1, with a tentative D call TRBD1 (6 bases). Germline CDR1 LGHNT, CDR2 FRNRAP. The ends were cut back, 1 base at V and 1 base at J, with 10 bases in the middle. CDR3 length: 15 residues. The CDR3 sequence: CASGLELQGNTEAFF. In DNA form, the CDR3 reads TGTGCTAGTGGTTTGGAGTTACAGGGGAACACTGAAGCTTTCTTT.

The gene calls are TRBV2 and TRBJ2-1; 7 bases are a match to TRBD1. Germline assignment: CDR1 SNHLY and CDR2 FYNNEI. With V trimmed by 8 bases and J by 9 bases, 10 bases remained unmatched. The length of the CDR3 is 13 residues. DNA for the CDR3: TGTGCCAGCCAGGGGGTCTGGGAGAGTGAGCAGTTCTTC. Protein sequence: CASQGVWESEQFF.

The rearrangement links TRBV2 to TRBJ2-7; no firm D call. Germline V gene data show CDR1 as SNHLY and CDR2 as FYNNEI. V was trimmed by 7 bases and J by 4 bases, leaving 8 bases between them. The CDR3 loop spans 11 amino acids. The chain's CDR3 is CASMFRYEQYF. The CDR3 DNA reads TGTGCCAGCATGTTCCGATACGAGCAGTACTTC.

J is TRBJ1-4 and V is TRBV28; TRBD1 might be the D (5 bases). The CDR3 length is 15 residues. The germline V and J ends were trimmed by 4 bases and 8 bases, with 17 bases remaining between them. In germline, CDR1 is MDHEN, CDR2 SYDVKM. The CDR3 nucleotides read TGTGCCAGCAGTTCCATTTGGGGGGGGAAAGAAAAACTGTTTTTT. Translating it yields CASSSIWGGKEKLFF.